The entry below describes one T cell receptor (beta chain). Authors' processing steps: The authors estimated nucleated cell counts from reference gene primer amplification. Some clones are missing from TCRdb's copy, which holds only in-frame ones; the method was immunoSEQ multiplex PCR. The V and J calls and clone size come from that table; D and trimming were worked out from the DNA. The sample has about 150,000 clones, roughly nine tenths seen once. The data stem from a study of blood T cell repertoires in COVID-19. As for the study in general: The United States, Italy and Spain were the sources of the acute and convalescent COVID-19 samples. Sources were T cells, B-cell-depleted T cells, or PBMCs; the material itself was cDNA or gDNA.

The specimen sequenced was peripheral blood. The receptor was isolated from a woman aged 40 to 50 with acute or convalescent COVID-19.

The CDR3 protein is CASSLSFAGSSGNTIYF. DNA for the CDR3: TGCGCCAGCAGCTTGTCTTTTGCTGGGAGCTCTGGAAACACCATATATTTT. The V and J genes are TRBV5-1 and TRBJ1-3; D remains ambiguous. The germline V gene has CDR1 SGHRS and CDR2 YFSETQ. This CDR3 region has 17 residues. Trimming stripped 1 base from V and 0 bases from J, with 14 bases between. The variable domain in full, completed from reference TRBV5-1 and TRBJ1-3, reads KAGVTQTPRYLIKTRGQQVTLSCSPISGHRSVSWYQQTPGQGLQFLFEYFSETQRNKGNFPGRFSGRQFSNSRSEMNVSTLELGDSALYLCASSLSFAGSSGNTIYFGEGSWLTVV.